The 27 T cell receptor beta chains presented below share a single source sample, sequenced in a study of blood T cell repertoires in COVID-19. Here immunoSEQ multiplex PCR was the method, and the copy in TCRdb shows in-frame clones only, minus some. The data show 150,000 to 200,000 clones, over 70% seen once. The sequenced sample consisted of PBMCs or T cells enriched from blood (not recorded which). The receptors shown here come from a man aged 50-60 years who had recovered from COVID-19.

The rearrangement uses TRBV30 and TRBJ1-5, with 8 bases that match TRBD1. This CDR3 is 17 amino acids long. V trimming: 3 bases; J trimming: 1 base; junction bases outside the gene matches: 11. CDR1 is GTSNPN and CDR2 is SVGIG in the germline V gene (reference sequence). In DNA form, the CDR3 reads TGTGCCTGGAGCGCCGACAGGGGATGGGGAAGCAATCAGCCCCAGCATTTT. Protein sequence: CAWSADRGWGSNQPQHF.

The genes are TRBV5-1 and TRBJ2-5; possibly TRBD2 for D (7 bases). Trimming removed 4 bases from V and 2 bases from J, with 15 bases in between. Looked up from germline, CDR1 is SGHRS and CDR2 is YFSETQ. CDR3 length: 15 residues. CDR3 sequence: CASSPRGGHQETQYF. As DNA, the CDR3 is TGCGCCAGCAGCCCGAGGGGGGGTCATCAAGAGACCCAGTACTTC.

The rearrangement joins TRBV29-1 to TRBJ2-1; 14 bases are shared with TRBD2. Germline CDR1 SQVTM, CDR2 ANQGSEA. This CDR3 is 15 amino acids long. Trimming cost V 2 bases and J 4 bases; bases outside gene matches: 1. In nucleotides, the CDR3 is TGCAGCGTTGAACGACTAGCGGGGGGGTACAATGAGCAGTTCTTC. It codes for CSVERLAGGYNEQFF.

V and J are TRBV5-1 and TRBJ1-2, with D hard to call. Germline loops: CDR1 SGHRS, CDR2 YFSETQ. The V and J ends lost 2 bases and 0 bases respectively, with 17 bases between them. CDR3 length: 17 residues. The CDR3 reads CASSLGAGSATNYGYTF. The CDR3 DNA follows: TGCGCCAGCAGCTTAGGCGCGGGGTCAGCCACTAACTATGGCTACACCTTC. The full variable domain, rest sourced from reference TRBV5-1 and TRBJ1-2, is KAGVTQTPRYLIKTRGQQVTLSCSPISGHRSVSWYQQTPGQGLQFLFEYFSETQRNKGNFPGRFSGRQFSNSRSEMNVSTLELGDSALYLCASSLGAGSATNYGYTFGSGTRLTVV.

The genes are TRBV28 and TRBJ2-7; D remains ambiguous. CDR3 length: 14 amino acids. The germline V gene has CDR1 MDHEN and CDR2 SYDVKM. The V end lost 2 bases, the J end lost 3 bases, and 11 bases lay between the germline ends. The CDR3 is CASSLNTVYYEQYF. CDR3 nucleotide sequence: TGTGCCAGCAGTTTAAACACAGTGTACTACGAGCAGTACTTC.

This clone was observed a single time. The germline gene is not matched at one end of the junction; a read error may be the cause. The CDR3 sequence: CASSQGERGPTF. CDR3 in DNA: TGTGCCAGCAGCCAAGGGGAGCGGGGGCCTACTTTC. This chain joins TRBV3-1 (or the pseudogene TRBV3-2) and TRBJ2-7; 8 nucleotides agree with TRBD2. The CDR3 length is 12 residues. Germline CDR1 LGHDT, CDR2 YNNKEL (reference sequence).

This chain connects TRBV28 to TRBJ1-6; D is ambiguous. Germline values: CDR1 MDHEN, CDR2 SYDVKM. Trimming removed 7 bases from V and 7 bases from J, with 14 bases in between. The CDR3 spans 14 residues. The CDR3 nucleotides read TGTGCCAGCAATGGGGAGCCAACAAATTCACCCCTCCACTTT. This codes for CASNGEPTNSPLHF.

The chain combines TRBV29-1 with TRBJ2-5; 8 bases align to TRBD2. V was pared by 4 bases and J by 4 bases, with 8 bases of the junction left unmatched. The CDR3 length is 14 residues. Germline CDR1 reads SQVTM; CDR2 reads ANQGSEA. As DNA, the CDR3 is TGCAGCGTTGCCCTCAGCGGGAGCAGAGAGACCCAGTACTTC. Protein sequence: CSVALSGSRETQYF.

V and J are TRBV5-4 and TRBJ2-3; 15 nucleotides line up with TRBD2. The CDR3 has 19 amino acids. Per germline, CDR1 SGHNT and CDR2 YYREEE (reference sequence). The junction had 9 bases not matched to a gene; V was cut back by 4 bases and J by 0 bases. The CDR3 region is CASSETGLAGGLSTDTQYF. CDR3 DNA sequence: TGTGCCAGCAGCGAGACGGGACTAGCGGGGGGTCTTAGCACAGATACGCAGTATTTT.

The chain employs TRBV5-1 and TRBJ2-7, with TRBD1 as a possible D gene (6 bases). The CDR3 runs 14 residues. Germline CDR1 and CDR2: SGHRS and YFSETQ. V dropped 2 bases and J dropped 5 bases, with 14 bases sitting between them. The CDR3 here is CASSFSGQGNEQYF. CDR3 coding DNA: TGCGCCAGCAGCTTTTCCGGCCAGGGGAACGAGCAGTACTTC. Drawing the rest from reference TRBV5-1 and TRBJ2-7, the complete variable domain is KAGVTQTPRYLIKTRGQQVTLSCSPISGHRSVSWYQQTPGQGLQFLFEYFSETQRNKGNFPGRFSGRQFSNSRSEMNVSTLELGDSALYLCASSFSGQGNEQYFGPGTRLTVT.

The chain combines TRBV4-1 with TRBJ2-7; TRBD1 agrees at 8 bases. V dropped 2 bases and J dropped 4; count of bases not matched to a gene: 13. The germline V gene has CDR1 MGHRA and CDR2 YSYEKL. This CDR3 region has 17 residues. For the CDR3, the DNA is TGCGCCAGCAGCCAAAGTCCCGGGACAGGACAGTCGTACGAGCAGTACTTC. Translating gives CASSQSPGTGQSYEQYF.

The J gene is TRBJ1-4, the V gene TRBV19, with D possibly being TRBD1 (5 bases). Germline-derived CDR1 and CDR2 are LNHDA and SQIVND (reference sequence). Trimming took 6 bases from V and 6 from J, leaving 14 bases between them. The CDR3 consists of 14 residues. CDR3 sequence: CASSKTGADEKLFF. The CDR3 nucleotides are TGTGCCAGTAGCAAGACTGGGGCGGATGAAAAACTGTTTTTT.

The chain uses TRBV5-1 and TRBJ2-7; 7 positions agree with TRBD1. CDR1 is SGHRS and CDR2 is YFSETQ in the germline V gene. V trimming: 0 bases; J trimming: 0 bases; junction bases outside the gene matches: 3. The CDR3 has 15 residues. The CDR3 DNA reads TGCGCCAGCAGCTTGGACGGGACAGCCTCCTACGAGCAGTACTTC. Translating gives CASSLDGTASYEQYF.

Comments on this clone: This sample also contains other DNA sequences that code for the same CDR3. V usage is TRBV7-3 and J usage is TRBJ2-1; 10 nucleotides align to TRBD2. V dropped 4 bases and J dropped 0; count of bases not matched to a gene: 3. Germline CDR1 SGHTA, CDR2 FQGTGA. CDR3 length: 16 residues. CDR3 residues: CASSSSSGSSYNEQFF. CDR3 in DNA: TGTGCCAGCAGCTCGTCTAGCGGGAGCTCCTACAATGAGCAGTTCTTC.

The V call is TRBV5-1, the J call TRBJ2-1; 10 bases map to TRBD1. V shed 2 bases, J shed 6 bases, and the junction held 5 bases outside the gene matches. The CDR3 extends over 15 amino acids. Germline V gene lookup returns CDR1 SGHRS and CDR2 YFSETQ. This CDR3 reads CASSFAGTGVNEQFF. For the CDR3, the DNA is TGCGCCAGCAGCTTCGCCGGGACAGGGGTCAATGAGCAGTTCTTC.

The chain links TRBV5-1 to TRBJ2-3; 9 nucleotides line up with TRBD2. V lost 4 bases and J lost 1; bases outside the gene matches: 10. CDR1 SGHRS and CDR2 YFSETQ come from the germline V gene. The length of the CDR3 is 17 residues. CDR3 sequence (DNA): TGCGCCAGCAGCGCCGGACTAGCGCCCCCCGGCACAGATACGCAGTATTTT. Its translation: CASSAGLAPPGTDTQYF.

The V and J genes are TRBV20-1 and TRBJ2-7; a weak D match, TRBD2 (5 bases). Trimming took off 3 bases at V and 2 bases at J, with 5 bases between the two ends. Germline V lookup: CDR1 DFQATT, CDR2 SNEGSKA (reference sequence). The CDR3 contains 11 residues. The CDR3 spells CSASGAYEQYF. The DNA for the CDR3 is TGCAGTGCTAGCGGGGCCTACGAGCAGTACTTC.

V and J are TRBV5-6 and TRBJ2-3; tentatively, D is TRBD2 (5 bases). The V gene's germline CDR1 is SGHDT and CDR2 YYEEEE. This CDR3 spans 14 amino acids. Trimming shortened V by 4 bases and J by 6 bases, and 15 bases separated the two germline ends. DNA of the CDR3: TGTGCCAGCAGCCTTGGGAGTTTTTCTGATACGCAGTATTTT. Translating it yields CASSLGSFSDTQYF. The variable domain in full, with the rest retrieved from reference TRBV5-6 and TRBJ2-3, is DAGVTQSPTHLIKTRGQQVTLRCSPKSGHDTVSWYQQALGQGPQFIFQYYEEEERQRGNFPDRFSGHQFPNYSSELNVNALLLGDSALYLCASSLGSFSDTQYFGPGTRLTVL.

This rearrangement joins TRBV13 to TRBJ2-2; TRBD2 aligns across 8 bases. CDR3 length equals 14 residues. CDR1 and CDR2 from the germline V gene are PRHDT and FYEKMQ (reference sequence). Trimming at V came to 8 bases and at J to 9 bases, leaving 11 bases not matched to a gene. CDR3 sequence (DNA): TGTGCCAGCCGGAAGACGGGAGGGCCCCGGGAGCTGTTTTTT. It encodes CASRKTGGPRELFF.

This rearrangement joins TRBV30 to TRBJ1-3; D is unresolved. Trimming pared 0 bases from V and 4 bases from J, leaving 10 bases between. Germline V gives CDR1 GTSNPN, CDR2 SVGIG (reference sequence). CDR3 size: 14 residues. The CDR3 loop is CAWSVSGSGNTIYF. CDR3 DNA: TGTGCCTGGAGTGTCTCGGGGTCGGGAAACACCATATATTTT. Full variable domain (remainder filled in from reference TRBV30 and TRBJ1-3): SQTIHQWPATLVQPVGSPLSLECTVEGTSNPNLYWYRQAAGRGLQLLFYSVGIGQISSEVPQNLSASRPQDRQFILSSKKLLLSDSGFYLCAWSVSGSGNTIYFGEGSWLTVV.

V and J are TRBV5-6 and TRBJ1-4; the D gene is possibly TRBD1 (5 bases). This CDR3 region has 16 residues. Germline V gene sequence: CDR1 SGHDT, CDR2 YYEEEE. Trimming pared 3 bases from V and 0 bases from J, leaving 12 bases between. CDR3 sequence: CASSWGLLATNEKLFF. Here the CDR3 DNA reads TGTGCCAGCAGCTGGGGACTACTTGCAACTAATGAAAAACTGTTTTTT.

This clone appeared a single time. CDR3 nucleotides: TGTGCCAGCAGCCAAGAAGGCTTACGGGGGCAGTTCTTC. This translates into CASSQEGLRGQFF. This chain uses TRBV3-1 (or the pseudogene TRBV3-2) with TRBJ2-1, with TRBD2 as a possible D gene (5 bases). Trimming shortened V by 0 bases and J by 12 bases, and 12 bases separated the two germline ends. CDR1 is LGHDT and CDR2 is YNNKEL in the germline V gene (reference sequence). The CDR3 is 13 residues long.

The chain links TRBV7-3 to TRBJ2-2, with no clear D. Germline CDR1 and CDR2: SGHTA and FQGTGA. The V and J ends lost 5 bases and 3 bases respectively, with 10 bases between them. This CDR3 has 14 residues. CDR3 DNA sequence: TGTGCCAGCAGCCCCCCGACATACACCGGGGAGCTGTTTTTT. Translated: CASSPPTYTGELFF.

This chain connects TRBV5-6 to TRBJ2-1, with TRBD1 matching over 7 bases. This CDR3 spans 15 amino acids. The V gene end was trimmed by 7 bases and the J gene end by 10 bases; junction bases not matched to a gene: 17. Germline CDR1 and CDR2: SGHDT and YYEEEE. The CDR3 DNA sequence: TGTGCCAGCGGGAAGGGGGCAGGGCTAAATGAAGAGCAGTTCTTC. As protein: CASGKGAGLNEEQFF.

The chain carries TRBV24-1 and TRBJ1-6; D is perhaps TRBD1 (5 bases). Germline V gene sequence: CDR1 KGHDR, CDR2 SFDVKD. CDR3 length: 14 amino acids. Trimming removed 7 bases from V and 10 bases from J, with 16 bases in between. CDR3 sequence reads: CATRDSGDGSPLHF. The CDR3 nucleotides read TGTGCCACCAGAGACTCGGGGGATGGATCACCCCTCCACTTT.

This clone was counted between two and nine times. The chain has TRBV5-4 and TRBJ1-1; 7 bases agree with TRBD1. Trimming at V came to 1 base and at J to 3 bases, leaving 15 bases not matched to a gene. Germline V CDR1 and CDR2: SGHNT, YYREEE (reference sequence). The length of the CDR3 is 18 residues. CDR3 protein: CASSLSVGGFLTYTEAFF. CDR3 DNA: TGTGCCAGCAGCTTGTCTGTAGGGGGCTTTCTTACGTACACTGAAGCTTTCTTT.

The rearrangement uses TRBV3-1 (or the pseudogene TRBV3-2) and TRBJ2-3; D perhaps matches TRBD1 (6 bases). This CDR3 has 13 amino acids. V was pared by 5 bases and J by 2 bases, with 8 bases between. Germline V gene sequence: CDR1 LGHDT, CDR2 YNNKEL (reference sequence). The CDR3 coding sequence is TGTGCCAGCAGCGACAGGACCACAGATACGCAGTATTTT. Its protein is CASSDRTTDTQYF.